Listed below are T cell receptor beta chains from one sample, sequenced in a study of blood T cell repertoires in COVID-19. Method: immunoSEQ multiplex PCR; TCRdb's copy keeps in-frame clones and lacks some. The table shows fewer than 40,000 clones, with 80% to 90% occurring only once. The source material was peripheral blood. The source is a woman at least 80 years old with active or convalescent COVID-19. CDR3s include the opening cysteine and the closing phenylalanine or tryptophan. Fields, in order: clone size, V gene, CDR3 length, J gene, D gene, CDR3 DNA, CDR3 protein. A D gene is named only where the DNA matches it firmly. Rows give clone size only sometimes, using once, few, many, or a class for an expanded clone.

NA,TRBV25-1,14,TRBJ2-1,TRBD2,TGTGCCAGCATCCTTAGCGGGGGGAGTGATGAGCAGTTCTTC,CASILSGGSDEQFF
NA,TRBV11-3,15,TRBJ2-3,NA,TGTGCCAGCAGCCGAGGGGGAGTCGGCACAGATACGCAGTATTTT,CASSRGGVGTDTQYF
once,TRBV2,13,TRBJ1-1,TRBD1,TGTGCCAGCAGCCGGGACAGGGTTACTGAAGCTTTCTTT,CASSRDRVTEAFF
few,TRBV18,14,TRBJ2-1,TRBD2,TGTGCCAGCTCACCGGGACTAGCGGTTGTTGAGCAGTTCTTC,CASSPGLAVVEQFF
NA,TRBV7-9,13,TRBJ1-1,NA,TGTGCCAGCAGCTTCGGGGGGAACACTGAAGCTTTCTTT,CASSFGGNTEAFF
few,TRBV29-1,13,TRBJ1-2,TRBD1,TGCAGCGCCACGGGACAGAGTAACTATGGCTACACCTTC,CSATGQSNYGYTF
NA,TRBV30,14,TRBJ1-5,NA,TGTGCCTGGAGCGCGGGTCTCATGGGGCAGCCCCAGCATTTT,CAWSAGLMGQPQHF
NA,TRBV6-5,16,TRBJ2-7,TRBD2,TGTGCCAGCAGTTACTCTCCAGGGAGGGGTACCGGCGAGCAGTACTTC,CASSYSPGRGTGEQYF
few,TRBV18,13,TRBJ1-1,NA,TGTGCCAGCTCACCGTCAGAAAACACTGAAGCTTTCTTT,CASSPSENTEAFF
once,TRBV24-1,14,TRBJ1-2,TRBD1,TGTGCCACCAGTGATCCTGACAGGGGCTATGGCTACACCTTC,CATSDPDRGYGYTF
NA,TRBV15,15,TRBJ1-1,TRBD1,TGTGCCACCTCCTTCCGAAGACAGGGGAACACTGAAGCTTTCTTT,CATSFRRQGNTEAFF
few,TRBV5-4,15,TRBJ2-1,NA,TGTGCCAGCAGCTCGGGACACCTCTCCTACAATGAGCAGTTCTTC,CASSSGHLSYNEQFF
NA,TRBV15,14,TRBJ1-2,NA,TGTGCCACCAGCAGAGATGGAAGGGGCCCTGGCTACACCTTC,CATSRDGRGPGYTF
NA,TRBV4-2,20,TRBJ2-3,TRBD1,TGTGCCAGCAGCCAAGAATCCGGGACAGGGGTATTTTCTCACACAGATACGCAGTATTTT,CASSQESGTGVFSHTDTQYF
NA,TRBV7-2,15,TRBJ1-2,TRBD1,TGTGCCAGCAGCCTAACAGGGGGTCTTGGGTATGGCTACACCTTC,CASSLTGGLGYGYTF
NA,TRBV14,15,TRBJ2-7,TRBD1,TGTGCCAGCAGCCATGGGACAGGCTTCTCCTACGAGCAGTACTTC,CASSHGTGFSYEQYF
NA,TRBV6-5,14,TRBJ2-3,TRBD1,TGTGCCAGCAGTCAGAGGGGGCCGCCAGATACGCAGTATTTT,CASSQRGPPDTQYF